A single sample gave rise to the 11 T cell receptor beta chains below, sequenced in a study of STAT3 mutations in large granular lymphocyte leukemia. Clones were sequenced by immunoSEQ multiplex PCR, and TCRdb holds only the in-frame ones, with some missing. The repertoire holds roughly 25,000 clones, with about 94% as singletons. These TCRs are of unknown antigen specificity. Findings and limits, study-wide: At least one immunodominant TCR beta clonotype appeared in every T-cell large granular lymphocyte leukemia patient.

Material for sequencing was peripheral blood mononuclear cells. All receptors come from a man aged 35 to 55 with T-cell large granular lymphocyte leukemia. Some clones in this sample may be carry-over from other donors' samples.

This chain joins TRBV18 and TRBJ2-1, with a weak D call TRBD1 (7 bases). V lost 4 bases and J lost 0, with 10 bases in between. The CDR3 length is 15 residues. CDR1 is KGHSH, CDR2 LQKENI, per germline. The CDR3 is CASSRQGGSYNEQFF. CDR3 DNA: TGTGCCAGCTCACGACAGGGAGGCTCCTACAATGAGCAGTTCTTC.

This rearrangement joins TRBV5-4 to TRBJ2-7; D unresolved. The CDR3 contains 12 residues. V was cut by 3 bases and J by 0 bases, with 4 bases left in between. Germline CDR1 and CDR2: SGHNT and YYREEE (reference sequence). The CDR3 bases are TGTGCCAGCAGCTCCAGCTCCTACGAGCAGTACTTC. It specifies CASSSSSYEQYF. Drawing the rest from reference TRBV5-4 and TRBJ2-7, the complete variable domain is ETGVTQSPTHLIKTRGQQVTLRCSSQSGHNTVSWYQQALGQGPQFIFQYYREEENGRGNFPPRFSGLQFPNYSSELNVNALELDDSALYLCASSSSSYEQYFGPGTRLTVT.

The chain links TRBV5-6 to TRBJ1-2, with unresolved D. This CDR3 contains 12 residues. Per germline, CDR1 SGHDT and CDR2 YYEEEE. V was pared by 3 bases and J by 8 bases, with 11 bases between. In DNA, the CDR3 is TGTGCCAGCAGCTCGCTACCAGGCGGCTACACCTTC. Amino acid sequence: CASSSLPGGYTF.

The chain combines TRBV6-1 with TRBJ1-2; tentative D call: TRBD1 (6 bases). The V gene lost 3 bases and the J gene lost 7 bases, with 15 bases spanning the gap. CDR3 size: 14 residues. From germline, CDR1 is MNHNS and CDR2 SASEGT. CDR3 loop: CASSDRTGTTGYTF. The CDR3 nucleotides read TGTGCCAGCAGTGATCGCACCGGGACAACTGGCTACACCTTC.

The chain carries TRBV5-1 and TRBJ2-1; TRBD1 matches 8 bases. J lost 7 bases, V lost 6 bases, and 12 bases had no gene match. This CDR3 is 15 amino acids long. Germline V gene data show CDR1 as SGHRS and CDR2 as YFSETQ. The CDR3 protein is CASTRDRGFVNEQFF. The CDR3 nucleotides are TGCGCCAGCACGCGAGACAGGGGATTCGTAAATGAGCAGTTCTTC.

The chain links TRBV5-4 to TRBJ1-2; D is unclear. Germline lookup yields CDR1 SGHNT and CDR2 YYREEE (reference sequence). V shed 0 bases and J shed 0 bases, with 9 bases lying between them. The CDR3 loop spans 15 amino acids. The CDR3 loop is CASSLAWEANYGYTF. Here the CDR3 DNA reads TGTGCCAGCAGCTTGGCCTGGGAAGCTAACTATGGCTACACCTTC. The full variable domain, in which reference TRBV5-4 and TRBJ1-2 provide the parts outside the CDR3, is ETGVTQSPTHLIKTRGQQVTLRCSSQSGHNTVSWYQQALGQGPQFIFQYYREEENGRGNFPPRFSGLQFPNYSSELNVNALELDDSALYLCASSLAWEANYGYTFGSGTRLTVV.

The chain has TRBV5-1 and TRBJ2-4; D is perhaps TRBD2 (5 bases). CDR3 size: 14 residues. V was pared by 0 bases and J by 1 base, with 5 bases between. In germline, CDR1 is SGHRS, CDR2 YFSETQ. CDR3: CASSLGGAKNIQYF. The CDR3 DNA reads TGCGCCAGCAGCTTGGGAGGGGCCAAAAACATTCAGTACTTC.

The chain has TRBV4-1 and TRBJ2-1; D not resolved. Germline CDR1 and CDR2: MGHRA and YSYEKL. V gave up 3 bases and J gave up 3 bases, with 6 bases separating them. The CDR3 contains 13 residues. In DNA, the CDR3 is TGCGCCAGCAGCCAGGGTAGCTACAATGAGCAGTTCTTC. Protein sequence: CASSQGSYNEQFF.

This clone was detected once. The chain couples TRBV18 to TRBJ1-6; 8 bases match TRBD1. V lost 6 bases, J lost 7 bases, and 5 bases stayed unmatched. CDR3 length: 14 amino acids. Germline V gene data show CDR1 as KGHSH and CDR2 as LQKENI. The CDR3 DNA is TGTGCCAGCTCCCCCGACAGGGGAAATTCACCCCTCCACTTT. Translated: CASSPDRGNSPLHF. Combining the CDR3 with reference TRBV18 and TRBJ1-6 gives the whole variable domain NAGVMQNPRHLVRRRGQEARLRCSPMKGHSHVYWYRQLPEEGLKFMVYLQKENIIDESGMPKERFSAEFPKEGPSILRIQQVVRGDSAAYFCASSPDRGNSPLHFGNGTRLTVT.

In this sample, this clone turned up once. The chain employs TRBV18 and TRBJ2-1, with D unclear. The length of the CDR3 is 14 residues. Germline-derived CDR1 and CDR2 are KGHSH and LQKENI. The V and J ends lost 10 bases and 3 bases respectively, with 16 bases between them. The CDR3 loop is CATSPAASYNEQFF. CDR3 nucleotides: TGTGCCACCTCTCCGGCTGCCAGCTACAATGAGCAGTTCTTC.

The CDR3 DNA is TGTGCCTGGAGCGCAGGGGCTGATCAGCCCCAGCATTTT. It translates to CAWSAGADQPQHF. This chain joins TRBV30 and TRBJ1-5; D may be TRBD1 (6 bases). Germline V lookup: CDR1 GTSNPN, CDR2 SVGIG (reference sequence). V lost 3 bases, J lost 5 bases, and 11 bases lay in between. There are 13 residues in the CDR3.